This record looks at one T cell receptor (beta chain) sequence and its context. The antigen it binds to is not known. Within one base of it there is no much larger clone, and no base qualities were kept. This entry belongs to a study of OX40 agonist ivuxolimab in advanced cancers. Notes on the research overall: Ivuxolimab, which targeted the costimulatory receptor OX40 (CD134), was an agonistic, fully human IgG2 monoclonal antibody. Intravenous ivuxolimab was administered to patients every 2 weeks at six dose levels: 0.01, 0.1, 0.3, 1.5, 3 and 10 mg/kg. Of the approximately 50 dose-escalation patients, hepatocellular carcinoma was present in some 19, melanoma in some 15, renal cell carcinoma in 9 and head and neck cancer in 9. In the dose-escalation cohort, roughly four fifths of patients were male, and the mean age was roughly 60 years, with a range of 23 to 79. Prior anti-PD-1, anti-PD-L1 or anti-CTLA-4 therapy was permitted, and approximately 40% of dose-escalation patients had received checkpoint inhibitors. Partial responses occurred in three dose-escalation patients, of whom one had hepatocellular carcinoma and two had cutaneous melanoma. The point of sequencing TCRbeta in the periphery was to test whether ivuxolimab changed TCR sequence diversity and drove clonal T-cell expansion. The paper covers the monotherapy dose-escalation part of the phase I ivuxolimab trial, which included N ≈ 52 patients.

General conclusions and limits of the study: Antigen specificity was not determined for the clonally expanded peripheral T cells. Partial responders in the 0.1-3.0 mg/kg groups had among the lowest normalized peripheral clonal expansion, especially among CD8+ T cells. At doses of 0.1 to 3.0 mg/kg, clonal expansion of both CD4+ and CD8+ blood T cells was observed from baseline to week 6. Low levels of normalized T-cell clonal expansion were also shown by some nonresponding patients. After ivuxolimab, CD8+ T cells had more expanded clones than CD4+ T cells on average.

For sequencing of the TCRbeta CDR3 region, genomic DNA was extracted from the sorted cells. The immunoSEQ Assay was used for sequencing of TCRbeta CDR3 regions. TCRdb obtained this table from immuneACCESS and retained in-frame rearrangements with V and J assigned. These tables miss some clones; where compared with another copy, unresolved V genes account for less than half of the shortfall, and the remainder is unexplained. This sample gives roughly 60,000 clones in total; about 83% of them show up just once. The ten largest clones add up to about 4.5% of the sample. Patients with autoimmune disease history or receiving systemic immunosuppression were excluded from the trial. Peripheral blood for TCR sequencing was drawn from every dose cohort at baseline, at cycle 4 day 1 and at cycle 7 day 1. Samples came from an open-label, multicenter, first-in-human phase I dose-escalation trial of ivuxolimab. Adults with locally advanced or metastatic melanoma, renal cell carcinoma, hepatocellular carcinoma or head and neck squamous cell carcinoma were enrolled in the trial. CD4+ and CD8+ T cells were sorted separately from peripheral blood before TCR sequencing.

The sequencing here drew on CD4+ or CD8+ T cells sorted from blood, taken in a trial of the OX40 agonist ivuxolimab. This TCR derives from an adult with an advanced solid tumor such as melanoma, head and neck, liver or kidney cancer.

The CDR3 is CASSVGGRFQETQYF. The DNA sequence is TGTGCCAGCAGCGTCGGGGGGCGTTTTCAAGAGACCCAGTACTTC. The rearrangement combines TRBV9 with TRBJ2-5; TRBD2 is a possible D gene, resting on 7 matching bases. CDR1 SGDLS and CDR2 YYNGEE were looked up in the germline V gene. Including cysteine and phenylalanine, the CDR3 has 15 amino acids. The sequence is cut down to CDR3 DNA, 45 bases in frame from base 1. At the junction V is shortened by 2 bases and J by 2 bases, with 13 bases in between.